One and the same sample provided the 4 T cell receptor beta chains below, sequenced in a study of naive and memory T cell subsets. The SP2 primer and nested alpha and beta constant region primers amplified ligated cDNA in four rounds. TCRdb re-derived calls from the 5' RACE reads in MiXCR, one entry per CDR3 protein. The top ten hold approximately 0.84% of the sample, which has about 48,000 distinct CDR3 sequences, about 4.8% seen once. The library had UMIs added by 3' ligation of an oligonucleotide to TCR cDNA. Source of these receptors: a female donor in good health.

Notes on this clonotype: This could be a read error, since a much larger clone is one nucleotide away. In DNA form, the CDR3 reads TGTGCCAGCGGGACGTTCTTTGGGAATGAAAAACTGTTTTTT. Its protein product is CASGTFFGNEKLFF. The chain uses TRBV19 and TRBJ1-4; D is perhaps TRBD1 (5 bases). The CDR3 is 14 residues long. V was clipped by 9 bases and J by 5 bases, with 16 bases between them. Germline CDR1 reads LNHDA; CDR2 reads SQIVND (reference sequence).

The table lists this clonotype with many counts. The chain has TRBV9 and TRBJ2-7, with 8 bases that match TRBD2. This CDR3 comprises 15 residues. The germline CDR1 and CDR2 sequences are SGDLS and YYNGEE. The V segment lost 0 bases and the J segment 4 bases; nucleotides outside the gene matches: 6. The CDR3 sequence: CASSVGSGSGYEQYF. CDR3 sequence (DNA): TGTGCCAGCAGCGTAGGGAGCGGGAGTGGTTACGAGCAGTACTTC.

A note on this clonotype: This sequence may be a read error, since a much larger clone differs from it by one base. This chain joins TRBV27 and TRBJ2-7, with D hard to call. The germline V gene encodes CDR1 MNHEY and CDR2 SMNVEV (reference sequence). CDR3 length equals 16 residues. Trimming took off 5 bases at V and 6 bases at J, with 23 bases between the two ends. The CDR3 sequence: CASSKARQSKRGEQYF. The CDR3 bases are TGTGCCAGCAGTAAGGCGCGCCAATCAAAAAGAGGCGAGCAGTACTTC.

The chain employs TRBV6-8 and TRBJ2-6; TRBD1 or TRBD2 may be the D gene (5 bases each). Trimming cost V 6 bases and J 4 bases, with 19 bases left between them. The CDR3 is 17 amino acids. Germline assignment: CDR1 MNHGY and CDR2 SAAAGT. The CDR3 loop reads CASRGPKRYPGANVLTF. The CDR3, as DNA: TGTGCCAGCAGGGGACCGAAAAGGTATCCAGGGGCCAACGTCCTGACTTTC.